This entry describes one T cell receptor (beta chain). Germline loops: CDR1 LNHDA, CDR2 SQIVND (reference sequence). V was pared by 1 base and J by 6 bases, with 5 bases of the junction left unmatched. The CDR3 runs to 14 residues. This entry belongs to a study of shared clonotypes between healthy human individuals. Only in-frame clones appear in the TCRdb table, and some are missing; sequencing was by immunoSEQ multiplex PCR. The sample holds 2 million to 2.5 million clones, about 94% seen once. The receptor was derived from a man aged 18 to 30 in good health. V is TRBV19 and J is TRBJ1-2, with 7 bases identical to TRBD1. Sequencing was done on a sample of naive CD4+ T cells sorted from blood. Specified subset: CD45RA+ positively selected. The CDR3 DNA reads as TGTGCCAGTAGTATAGTGACAGGGTTTGATGGCTACACCTTC. Its translation: CASSIVTGFDGYTF. Using reference TRBV19 and TRBJ1-2 for the parts outside the CDR3, the full variable domain is DGGITQSPKYLFRKEGQNVTLSCEQNLNHDAMYWYRQDPGQGLRLIYYSQIVNDFQKGDIAEGYSVSREKKESFPLTVTSAQKNPTAFYLCASSIVTGFDGYTFGSGTRLTVV.